A selection of T cell receptor beta chains follows, all from one sample in a study of PD-L1 blockade in urothelial cancer. The assay was immunoSEQ multiplex PCR, and TCRdb's table has in-frame clones only and misses some. The table has about 84,000 clones, about four fifths seen once. The sample was PBMCs, taken around atezolizumab (anti-PD-L1) treatment. The receptors derive from a man in his 70s with urothelial cancer. Both conserved end residues are part of each CDR3. The D gene is left open where the match is weak. Only part of the rows carry a size: once, few, many, or a class if the clone is expanded.

len: 16; j_gene: TRBJ1-6; v_gene: TRBV6-5; abundance: NA; d_gene: NA; CDR3nt: TGTGCCAGCAGTTACGGGGTAGGGAGGGGGAATTCACCCCTCCACTTT; CDR3aa: CASSYGVGRGNSPLHF
len: 14; j_gene: TRBJ2-7; v_gene: TRBV11-2; abundance: NA; d_gene: TRBD2; CDR3nt: TGTGCCAGCAGCTTAGGGGTTAGCGGGGGTGAGCAGTACTTC; CDR3aa: CASSLGVSGGEQYF
len: 11; j_gene: TRBJ1-1; v_gene: TRBV5-1; abundance: few; d_gene: NA; CDR3nt: TGCGCCAGCAGAGGGGAAACTGAAGCTTTCTTT; CDR3aa: CASRGETEAFF
len: 15; j_gene: TRBJ2-1; v_gene: TRBV6-5; abundance: NA; d_gene: TRBD2; CDR3nt: TGTGCCAGCAGAGCGACTAGCGGGAACTACAATGAGCAGTTCTTC; CDR3aa: CASRATSGNYNEQFF
len: 14; j_gene: TRBJ1-4; v_gene: TRBV5-1; abundance: NA; d_gene: NA; CDR3nt: TGCGCCAGCAGTAACGGCCAGGGTGACGAAAAACTGTTTTTT; CDR3aa: CASSNGQGDEKLFF
len: 13; j_gene: TRBJ1-1; v_gene: TRBV4-1; abundance: once; d_gene: NA; CDR3nt: TGCGCCAGCAGCCAAGATTGGGAGACTGAAGCTTTCTTT; CDR3aa: CASSQDWETEAFF
len: 15; j_gene: TRBJ2-1; v_gene: TRBV27; abundance: once; d_gene: TRBD2; CDR3nt: TGTGCCAGCAGTTTTAGCGGGAGCTCCTACAATGAGCAGTTCTTC; CDR3aa: CASSFSGSSYNEQFF
len: 16; j_gene: TRBJ1-1; v_gene: TRBV6-6; abundance: NA; d_gene: TRBD1; CDR3nt: TGTGCCAGCAGATTTACAGGGGGCCTCCTGGACACTGAAGCTTTCTTT; CDR3aa: CASRFTGGLLDTEAFF
len: 18; j_gene: TRBJ2-2; v_gene: TRBV14; abundance: NA; d_gene: TRBD1; CDR3nt: TGTGCCAGCAGCCAAGATAGTTCCGGGACAGGATACACCGGGGAGCTGTTTTTT; CDR3aa: CASSQDSSGTGYTGELFF
len: 16; j_gene: TRBJ1-2; v_gene: TRBV11-2; abundance: NA; d_gene: TRBD1; CDR3nt: TGTGCCAGCAGCCACGGGACAGGGGGCTTTAACTATGGCTACACCTTC; CDR3aa: CASSHGTGGFNYGYTF
len: 15; j_gene: TRBJ1-1; v_gene: TRBV7-9; abundance: NA; d_gene: NA; CDR3nt: TGTGCCAGCAGCCGCCCCAGGGGAGAAGGCACTGAAGCTTTCTTT; CDR3aa: CASSRPRGEGTEAFF
len: 15; j_gene: TRBJ1-1; v_gene: TRBV19; abundance: NA; d_gene: NA; CDR3nt: TGTGCCAGTAGTATTGCAGGGGCGGGGGACACTGAAGCTTTCTTT; CDR3aa: CASSIAGAGDTEAFF
len: 15; j_gene: TRBJ1-5; v_gene: TRBV7-9; abundance: NA; d_gene: TRBD1; CDR3nt: TGTGCCAGCAGCTTAAGTACACAGGGGAATCAGCCCCAGCATTTT; CDR3aa: CASSLSTQGNQPQHF
len: 15; j_gene: TRBJ2-2; v_gene: TRBV27; abundance: NA; d_gene: TRBD1; CDR3nt: TGTGCCAGCAGTTCAGGGACAGCGAACACCGGGGAGCTGTTTTTT; CDR3aa: CASSSGTANTGELFF
len: 13; j_gene: TRBJ1-2; v_gene: TRBV14; abundance: NA; d_gene: NA; CDR3nt: TGTGCCAGCAGCCAAGCTCAGGCGGGCGGCTACACCTTC; CDR3aa: CASSQAQAGGYTF
len: 15; j_gene: TRBJ2-3; v_gene: TRBV7-8; abundance: NA; d_gene: NA; CDR3nt: TGTGCCAGCAGTTTAGGGTCAGCGAGCACAGATACGCAGTATTTT; CDR3aa: CASSLGSASTDTQYF
len: 13; j_gene: TRBJ2-5; v_gene: TRBV2; abundance: NA; d_gene: NA; CDR3nt: TGTGCCAGCATGCGGGACAGACAAGAGACCCAGTACTTC; CDR3aa: CASMRDRQETQYF
len: 15; j_gene: TRBJ2-2; v_gene: TRBV5-3; abundance: NA; d_gene: TRBD2; CDR3nt: TGTGCCAGCAACCCGGGGGGGACTAACACCGGGGAGCTGTTTTTT; CDR3aa: CASNPGGTNTGELFF
len: 15; j_gene: TRBJ1-1; v_gene: TRBV7-3; abundance: NA; d_gene: NA; CDR3nt: TGTGCCAGCAGCTTATATAGAGCTCAGAACACTGAAGCTTTCTTT; CDR3aa: CASSLYRAQNTEAFF
len: 15; j_gene: TRBJ2-1; v_gene: TRBV5-1; abundance: NA; d_gene: TRBD2; CDR3nt: TGCGCCAGCAGCTTAGGGACTAGCGGGGGTGGTGAGCAGTTCTTC; CDR3aa: CASSLGTSGGGEQFF